Presented here are 29 T cell receptor beta chains from one specimen sequenced in a study of blood T cell repertoires in COVID-19. The table came from immunoSEQ multiplex PCR; TCRdb's copy has only in-frame clones and leaves some out. The table records some 150,000 clones, under 85% of them present only once. The sequencing sample was made of peripheral blood. All receptors come from an elderly woman in a cohort sampled during active or convalescent COVID-19.

As for this clone: One end of the junction is discordant with germline, which a read error may explain. This chain connects TRBV18 to TRBJ2-3; the match to TRBD2 covers 14 bases. The germline CDR1 and CDR2 sequences are KGHSH and LQKENI. The CDR3 spans 16 residues. The CDR3 DNA sequence: TGTGCCAGCTCACTGACTAGCGGGGGGGTCACACATACGCAGTATTTT. Translating it yields CASSLTSGGVTHTQYF.

J is TRBJ2-3 and V is TRBV19; possible D gene TRBD2, 5 bases. CDR1 is LNHDA and CDR2 is SQIVND in the germline V gene (reference sequence). There are 14 residues in the CDR3. The V and J ends lost 5 bases and 6 bases respectively, with 15 bases between them. The CDR3 sequence is CASSATPSGDTQYF. In DNA form, the CDR3 reads TGTGCCAGTAGTGCCACCCCCTCGGGGGATACGCAGTATTTT.

The CDR3 region has the DNA TGTGCCAGCAGTTACGCGGCAGCCACTAATGGCTACACCTTC. Its protein product is CASSYAAATNGYTF. This sequence joins TRBV6-5 and TRBJ1-2; the D is unclear. V was pared by 2 bases and J by 6 bases, with 13 bases between. Germline lookup yields CDR1 MNHEY and CDR2 SVGAGI. The CDR3 totals 14 residues.

J is TRBJ2-2 and V is TRBV7-9; D gene ambiguous. With 0 bases removed from V and 0 bases from J, the gap between germline ends came to 11 bases. This CDR3 has 17 amino acids. Germline loops: CDR1 SEHNR, CDR2 FQNEAQ (reference sequence). As DNA, the CDR3 is TGTGCCAGCAGCTTAGCGACTGATTCCGCGAACACCGGGGAGCTGTTTTTT. Translated: CASSLATDSANTGELFF.

The chain uses TRBV29-1 and TRBJ2-7, with 8 positions matching TRBD2. The J segment lost 6 bases and the V segment lost 2 bases, leaving 15 bases of the junction unmatched. The CDR3 runs 16 residues. Per the germline V gene, CDR1 is SQVTM and CDR2 is ANQGSEA. In DNA form, the CDR3 reads TGCAGCGTTGAATGGGGGACTAGGGATCGTCCCACCGAGCAGTACGTC. The encoded protein is CSVEWGTRDRPTEQYV.

The chain combines TRBV3-1 (or the pseudogene TRBV3-2) with TRBJ2-5; 7 bases are shared with TRBD2. J lost 4 bases, V lost 0 bases, and 2 bases had no gene match. Germline-derived CDR1 and CDR2 are LGHDT and YNNKEL (reference sequence). The CDR3 length is 14 residues. The CDR3 region is CASSQEGTIETQYF. CDR3 coding DNA: TGTGCCAGCAGCCAAGAGGGGACTATAGAGACCCAGTACTTC.

The V and J genes are TRBV6-5 and TRBJ1-2; D not certain. This CDR3 is 13 amino acids long. The V and J ends lost 5 bases and 4 bases respectively, with 11 bases between them. Germline V gene sequence: CDR1 MNHEY, CDR2 SVGAGI. The CDR3 loop reads CASSLARGYGYTF. CDR3 DNA sequence: TGTGCCAGCAGTCTGGCCCGGGGCTATGGCTACACCTTC.

This chain uses TRBV5-4 with TRBJ2-2; 7 bases align to TRBD1. CDR3 length equals 16 residues. Trimming at V came to 4 bases and at J to 0 bases, leaving 6 bases not matched to a gene. Looked up from germline, CDR1 is SGHNT and CDR2 is YYREEE (reference sequence). CDR3 sequence (DNA): TGTGCCAGCAGCAGAGCCGGGACAGCGAACACCGGGGAGCTGTTTTTT. Amino acids: CASSRAGTANTGELFF. The whole variable domain, remainder taken from reference TRBV5-4 and TRBJ2-2, is ETGVTQSPTHLIKTRGQQVTLRCSSQSGHNTVSWYQQALGQGPQFIFQYYREEENGRGNFPPRFSGLQFPNYSSELNVNALELDDSALYLCASSRAGTANTGELFFGEGSRLTVL.

The chain links TRBV12-3 or TRBV12-4 to TRBJ2-2; D is unresolved. V lost 6 bases and J lost 2, with 7 bases in between. The CDR3 consists of 13 residues. CDR3 DNA sequence: TGTGCCAGCAGGCGCACCAACACCGGGGAGCTGTTTTTT. It translates to CASRRTNTGELFF.

The rearrangement links TRBV7-8 to TRBJ1-1, with 7 nucleotides matching TRBD1. The trim removed 7 bases at V and 9 bases at J, leaving 14 bases unmatched. The length of the CDR3 is 14 residues. The germline CDR1 and CDR2 sequences are SGHVS and FQNEAQ. DNA for the CDR3: TGTGCCAGCACCTTTAGAACGACAGGGTTGAAAGCTTTCTTT. This encodes CASTFRTTGLKAFF. Using reference TRBV7-8 and TRBJ1-1 for the parts outside the CDR3, the full variable domain is GAGVSQSPRYKVAKRGQDVALRCDPISGHVSLFWYQQALGQGPEFLTYFQNEAQLDKSGLPSDRFFAERPEGSVSTLKIQRTQQEDSAVYLCASTFRTTGLKAFFGQGTRLTVV.

The rearrangement uses TRBV5-1 and TRBJ2-1; 10 bases are shared with TRBD1. V lost 4 bases to trimming and J lost 1 base; unmatched junction nucleotides: 2. CDR3 size: 15 residues. CDR1 is SGHRS and CDR2 is YFSETQ in the germline V gene. This chain's CDR3 is CASSKGQGSYNEQFF. CDR3 nucleotides: TGCGCCAGCAGCAAGGGACAGGGGTCCTACAATGAGCAGTTCTTC.

This chain connects TRBV5-4 to TRBJ2-5; maybe TRBD2 (5 bases). The germline CDR1 and CDR2 sequences are SGHNT and YYREEE (reference sequence). CDR3 size: 16 residues. Trimming stripped 0 bases from V and 3 bases from J, with 15 bases between. The CDR3 loop is CASSLASGTQKETQYF. CDR3 coding DNA: TGTGCCAGCAGCTTGGCCTCGGGAACCCAAAAAGAGACCCAGTACTTC.

The chain is built from TRBV18 and TRBJ1-1; D gene ambiguous. The germline CDR1 and CDR2 sequences are KGHSH and LQKENI. This CDR3 contains 15 residues. Trimming pared 5 bases from V and 0 bases from J, leaving 13 bases between. CDR3 nucleotide sequence: TGTGCCAGCTCATCCTCTCGAGGGTTGAACACTGAAGCTTTCTTT. Translation: CASSSSRGLNTEAFF.

This clone occurred many times. The rearrangement links TRBV7-8 to TRBJ1-5, with 8 bases fitting TRBD1. The V gene end was trimmed by 4 bases and the J gene end by 4 bases; junction bases not matched to a gene: 3. This CDR3 is built from 14 residues. CDR1 SGHVS and CDR2 FQNEAQ come from the germline V gene. The CDR3 loop is CASSSDRVNQPQHF. The CDR3 nucleotides are TGTGCCAGCAGCTCGGACAGGGTTAATCAGCCCCAGCATTTT.

The chain employs TRBV27 and TRBJ1-5, with a weak D call TRBD1 (6 bases). CDR3 length equals 15 residues. CDR1 and CDR2 from the germline V gene are MNHEY and SMNVEV (reference sequence). V lost 10 bases, J lost 3 bases, and 19 bases lay in between. The chain's CDR3 is CATARGGGNNQPQHF. The CDR3 DNA reads TGTGCCACCGCTAGAGGGGGGGGTAACAATCAGCCCCAGCATTTT.

V gene TRBV27 combines with J gene TRBJ2-1; TRBD1 agrees at 8 bases. With V trimmed by 4 bases and J by 4 bases, 12 bases remained unmatched. There are 17 residues in the CDR3. The germline CDR1 and CDR2 sequences are MNHEY and SMNVEV (reference sequence). The CDR3 DNA sequence: TGTGCCAGCAGTTCCCGCCTTAGACAGGGGAAATACAATGAGCAGTTCTTC. Residues: CASSSRLRQGKYNEQFF.

CDR3 in DNA: TGTGCCAGCAGCCAAGCTCGCGGTGAGCAGTTCTTC. Translation: CASSQARGEQFF. V is TRBV4-2 and J is TRBJ2-1; D unclear. The CDR3 consists of 12 residues. The V end lost 1 base, the J end lost 9 bases, and 7 bases lay between the germline ends. The germline gives CDR1 LGHNA, CDR2 YNFKEQ.

V usage is TRBV7-9 and J usage is TRBJ2-1, with TRBD1 matching over 7 bases. This CDR3 has 14 residues. V dropped 5 bases and J dropped 2; count of bases not matched to a gene: 3. Germline CDR1 and CDR2: SEHNR and FQNEAQ (reference sequence). The DNA of the CDR3 is TGTGCCAGCAGCCGACAGGGTGCCTACAATGAGCAGTTCTTC. Protein: CASSRQGAYNEQFF.

This clone was found a few times. The chain recombines TRBV4-1 with TRBJ1-6; 8 bases map to TRBD1. This CDR3 is built from 15 residues. Trimming removed 1 base from V and 9 bases from J; junction bases left unmatched: 5. Looked up from germline, CDR1 is MGHRA and CDR2 is YSYEKL. CDR3 protein: CASSQAGQGFSPLHF. The CDR3 bases are TGCGCCAGCAGCCAAGCCGGACAGGGTTTTTCACCCCTCCACTTT.

This sequence joins TRBV12-3 or TRBV12-4 and TRBJ2-7; D might be TRBD1 (5 bases). CDR3 length equals 12 residues. Trimming cost V 3 bases and J 7 bases, with 10 bases left between them. CDR3 loop: CASSFRTMEQYF. In DNA, the CDR3 is TGTGCCAGCAGTTTTAGGACAATGGAGCAGTACTTC.

The chain joins TRBV2 to TRBJ1-6, with a weak D call TRBD1 (6 bases). The CDR3 runs 16 residues. V was pared by 5 bases and J by 10 bases, with 21 bases between. The germline V gene has CDR1 SNHLY and CDR2 FYNNEI. DNA for the CDR3: TGTGCCAGCAGTACCAGCGGACAGTCCACGGGGTCACCCCTCCACTTT. Protein: CASSTSGQSTGSPLHF.

The CDR3 sequence is CAISGATGSTEAFF. Here the CDR3 DNA reads TGTGCCATCAGTGGGGCGACAGGGAGCACTGAAGCTTTCTTT. The V and J genes are TRBV10-3 and TRBJ1-1; TRBD1 matches at 7 bases. The CDR3 spans 14 residues. With 4 bases clipped from V and 4 bases from J, the junction kept 6 bases outside the gene matches. CDR1 and CDR2 from the germline V gene are ENHRY and SYGVKD.

The V call is TRBV6-2 or TRBV6-3, the J call TRBJ1-1, with D possibly TRBD1 on 5 matching bases. This CDR3 comprises 12 residues. Germline V gene data show CDR1 as MNHEY and CDR2 as SVGEGT. Trimming cost V 0 bases and J 11 bases, with 10 bases left between them. In DNA, the CDR3 is TGTGCCAGCAGTTACTCAGGCAGGGTCGCTTTCTTT. It encodes CASSYSGRVAFF.

The rearrangement uses TRBV6-5 and TRBJ2-7; 7 bases fit TRBD2. This CDR3 has 14 residues. In germline, CDR1 is MNHEY, CDR2 SVGAGI. Germline trimming cut 9 bases from V and 2 bases from J; bases unmatched to any gene: 10. This chain's CDR3 is CARNRDYFTYEQYV. The CDR3 coding sequence is TGTGCCAGGAACCGGGACTACTTTACCTACGAGCAGTACGTC.

This clone was recorded once. This chain joins TRBV10-2 and TRBJ2-1; TRBD2 matches at 9 bases. The CDR3 totals 14 residues. After removal of 10 bases from V and 4 bases from J, the junction contained 8 bases not matched to a gene. CDR1 is WSHSY, CDR2 SAAADI, per germline. CDR3 coding DNA: TGCGCCACCTGCGCGGGGGGGCGGTACAATGAGCAGTTCTTC. Protein sequence: CATCAGGRYNEQFF.

This chain connects TRBV2 to TRBJ2-7, with TRBD2 identical over 9 bases. The V and J ends lost 4 bases and 7 bases, in that order; junction bases with no gene match: 11. Germline values: CDR1 SNHLY, CDR2 FYNNEI. This CDR3 is built from 15 residues. The CDR3 sequence: CASSATRGGGGEQYF. In nucleotides, the CDR3 is TGTGCCAGCAGTGCGACGCGGGGGGGCGGCGGTGAGCAGTACTTC.

The genes are TRBV28 and TRBJ2-7; D possibly corresponds to TRBD2 (7 bases). The V end lost 6 bases, the J end lost 3 bases, and 21 bases lay between the germline ends. This CDR3 has 16 residues. Germline V gives CDR1 MDHEN, CDR2 SYDVKM. The DNA for the CDR3 is TGTGCCAGCAGCGAGCCTTGGGGGGGGGCCTTCTACGAGCAGTACTTC. Amino acids: CASSEPWGGAFYEQYF. The entire variable domain, with the rest obtained from reference TRBV28 and TRBJ2-7, is as follows: DVKVTQSSRYLVKRTGEKVFLECVQDMDHENMFWYRQDPGLGLRLIYFSYDVKMKEKGDIPEGYSVSREKKERFSLILESASTNQTSMYLCASSEPWGGAFYEQYFGPGTRLTVT.

This chain uses TRBV2 with TRBJ2-5; 7 bases are a match to TRBD2. V lost 5 bases and J lost 1; bases outside the gene matches: 7. Germline V gives CDR1 SNHLY, CDR2 FYNNEI. CDR3 length: 15 residues. CDR3 bases: TGTGCCAGCAGTCGGTCGGGGGGAGCCCAAGAGACCCAGTACTTC. This codes for CASSRSGGAQETQYF.

The V gene is TRBV11-2, the J gene TRBJ1-2; the match to TRBD1 covers 10 bases. The length of the CDR3 is 14 residues. With 4 bases clipped from V and 7 bases from J, the junction kept 6 bases outside the gene matches. CDR1 is SGHAT and CDR2 is FQNNGV in the germline V gene. This CDR3 reads CASSSYRDRGGYTF. CDR3 coding DNA: TGTGCCAGCAGCTCTTACCGGGACAGGGGTGGCTACACCTTC. Combining the CDR3 with reference TRBV11-2 and TRBJ1-2 gives the whole variable domain EAGVAQSPRYKIIEKRQSVAFWCNPISGHATLYWYQQILGQGPKLLIQFQNNGVVDDSQLPKDRFSAERLKGVDSTLKIQPAKLEDSAVYLCASSSYRDRGGYTFGSGTRLTVV.